This paragraph covers one TCR beta chain sequence. Its antigen is still unknown. No quality values exist for individual bases; no much larger clone is one base distant. Moderately to severely active disease, a Clinical Activity Score of at least 3, a NOSPECS grade of at least 4, and a duration under 3 months were present in ophthalmopathy patients. Any patient with an uncontrolled infection, another autoimmune disease, pregnancy or lactation was excluded. Diagnoses were based on clinical symptoms, serum thyroxine and TRAb, thyroid ultrasound and orbital computed tomography. Ficoll-Paque density gradient centrifugation was used to isolate PBMCs from around 9.1 ml of fresh peripheral blood. Total RNA was extracted using Trizol reagent, and RNA quality was assessed on an Agilent 2100 Bioanalyzer. The record originates from a study of T cells in Graves' hyperthyroidism and ophthalmopathy (dated by TCRdb to between 2018 and 2021). Concerning the study at large: Peripheral blood samples were taken at initial diagnosis, before any treatment was given. The paper reports TCR Vbeta CDR3 sequencing of approximately 130 peripheral blood samples: some 44 ophthalmopathy, under 85 hyperthyroidism and around 17 progressor patients. Prospective prediction of ophthalmopathy was tested in an independent validation cohort of some 20 hyperthyroidism patients and 17 patients who later progressed to ophthalmopathy. Thyroid tissue and blood T-cell repertoires from about 6 Graves' hyperthyroidism patients were also compared in the study. Following sampling, methimazole starting at 30 mg daily was given to hyperthyroidism patients, and high-dose intravenous methylprednisolone was given to ophthalmopathy patients. TCR V-J signatures able to tell the groups apart were searched for in a discovery cohort of 95 or so patients, of whom around 42 had Graves' ophthalmopathy and about 60 had stable Graves' hyperthyroidism. The 95 to 100 discovery patients were divided at random into training and test sets in a 7:3 ratio.

The TCR beta CDR3 regions were amplified from the RNA transcripts. For the first round of RT-PCR on the TCR CDR3, the HTBI primer set was used together with the Qiagen OneStep RT-PCR kit. The libraries were constructed in a second round of multiplex PCR and then size-selected and purified. Sequencing of the libraries was done on an Illumina HiSeq2000 using paired-end 100 bp reads. The authors' pipeline ran thus. Raw data were processed with SOAPnuke, discarding reads with adapters, uncalled bases, mean Phred below 15, or no exact constant-primer or identifier match. High-quality paired reads were merged using COPE v1.2.5, and each unique nucleotide sequence was defined as a clonotype. MiTCR v1.1 was used to align the clonotypes against IMGT TRBV, TRBD and TRBJ reference segments. The analysis included only V-J combinations with a frequency above 0.0001, which together covered 98% to 99.2% of the repertoires. The TCS score was defined as the ratio of F50 (clonal expansion) to E x V (chaos), calculated using BLOSUM62-based TCRdist between CDR3 peptides within each V-J. Welch's t-statistics and random forest reduced some 510 V-J features to 13, which were used in a naive Bayes classifier (R e1071). The raw public data were reprocessed by TCRdb itself: fastp quality trimming at Q25, MiXCR clonotype calling, in-frame beta chains only. CDR3 protein sequences are deduplicated, and each keeps its most common genes and DNA. TCRdb's processing, not the study's, gives the V and J calls here. The table for this sample lists hundreds of thousands of distinct CDR3 sequences; roughly 20% of them were counted only once. Around a third of the sample belongs to the ten largest clones.

What the research found in general, with its limitations: In cross-validation, a model built on a 13 V-J signature told ophthalmopathy apart from stable hyperthyroidism with over 85% sensitivity and about 81% specificity, and in testing the same model reached 80%/75%. In validation, progression to ophthalmopathy was predicted by the model with 55% to 71% sensitivity and roughly 76% specificity, a median of 6.5 months before onset. Sample size was not statistically predetermined, and blinding of investigators to group allocation was not performed. Most expanded thyroid clonotypes (frequency above 0.001) were also detected in blood, suggesting blood repertoires may reflect thyroid immune responses.

From the germline V gene, CDR1 is MNHNS and CDR2 is SASEGT. The CDR3 contains 14 residues, cysteine and phenylalanine counted. Just CDR3 DNA is preserved here, 42 bases in frame from base 1. Trimming takes 8 bases from V and 3 bases from J, and the germline ends sit 13 bases apart. The chain couples TRBV6-1 to TRBJ2-2, with the D call perhaps TRBD1 or TRBD2, each one matching 6 bases. The receptor was derived from a young man with Graves' ophthalmopathy. The specimen sequenced was blood. The CDR3 amino acid sequence is: CASRGGRYTGELFF. The base sequence is TGTGCCAGCCGAGGGGGGCGCTACACCGGGGAGCTGTTTTTT.